The 12 T cell receptor beta chains in this list originate from one sample, sequenced in a study of graft-versus-host responses after intestinal transplantation. Some 200,000 CFSE-labeled responder cells were plated with some 200,000 irradiated, violet-dye-labeled stimulator cells. Data came from immunoSEQ multiplex PCR; TCRdb stores just in-frame clones and leaves some out. This sample has 8,000 to 11,000 clones, with 36% found just once. The sequences come from alloreactive CD8+ T cells from a mixed lymphocyte reaction culture, collected before intestinal transplant. The subset denotes: CFSE-low proliferating T cells sorted from roughly six-day pre-transplant mixed lymphocyte reaction (GvH or HvG direction). All receptors derive from a human patient who received an intestinal transplant.

The chain links TRBV5-1 to TRBJ2-7; 10 nucleotides line up with TRBD1. This CDR3 has 16 residues. Germline loops: CDR1 SGHRS, CDR2 YFSETQ. V trimming: 3 bases; J trimming: 8 bases; junction bases outside the gene matches: 14. The CDR3 loop reads CASSWVFPGQGKKQYF. Written as DNA, the CDR3 is TGCGCCAGCAGCTGGGTTTTCCCGGGACAGGGGAAAAAGCAGTACTTC.

The J gene is TRBJ2-1, the V gene TRBV27; D is perhaps TRBD1 (6 bases). This CDR3 region has 13 residues. V lost 6 bases and J lost 4, with 10 bases in between. CDR1 and CDR2 from the germline V gene are MNHEY and SMNVEV (reference sequence). This CDR3 is CASSRGAYNEQFF. The CDR3, as DNA: TGTGCCAGCAGCAGGGGAGCTTACAATGAGCAGTTCTTC.

This clone was seen only a few times. The chain combines TRBV4-1 with TRBJ2-1; TRBD2 aligns across 10 bases. V gave up 1 base and J gave up 8 bases; unmatched junction bases: 5. The length of the CDR3 is 15 residues. Germline V gene data show CDR1 as MGHRA and CDR2 as YSYEKL. The CDR3 here is CASSQVQREGDEQFF. CDR3 nucleotides: TGCGCCAGCAGCCAAGTCCAGCGGGAGGGAGATGAGCAGTTCTTC.

The chain combines TRBV29-1 with TRBJ2-7, with D perhaps TRBD1 (6 bases). Germline CDR1 and CDR2: SQVTM and ANQGSEA. V dropped 0 bases and J dropped 0 bases, with 9 bases sitting between them. The CDR3 spans 14 residues. CDR3 sequence: CSVEEDSNSYEQYF. DNA of the CDR3: TGCAGCGTTGAAGAGGACAGCAACTCCTACGAGCAGTACTTC.

V gene TRBV4-1 combines with J gene TRBJ2-7; TRBD2 matches 8 bases. CDR1 is MGHRA, CDR2 YSYEKL, per germline. There are 15 residues in the CDR3. V shed 4 bases and J 5 bases; nucleotides not matched to a gene: 10. The CDR3, as DNA: TGCGCCAGCAGCCCCTACGGGAGGGGGAGGGACGAGCAGTACTTC. Encoded protein: CASSPYGRGRDEQYF.

This clone turned up a few times. This chain uses TRBV27 with TRBJ2-1; 10 bases match TRBD1. This CDR3 contains 14 residues. Germline CDR1 is MNHEY and CDR2 is SMNVEV (reference sequence). V gave up 6 bases and J gave up 6 bases; unmatched junction bases: 5. CDR3 coding DNA: TGTGCCAGCAGCGTGGACAGGGGGGGCAATGAGCAGTTCTTC. Translation gives CASSVDRGGNEQFF.

V gene TRBV4-1 combines with J gene TRBJ1-6; TRBD1 matches 7 bases. The CDR3 is made up of 15 amino acids. The germline gives CDR1 MGHRA, CDR2 YSYEKL. Trimming at V came to 4 bases and at J to 8 bases, leaving 8 bases not matched to a gene. CDR3 DNA sequence: TGCGCCAGCAGCCGAGTACAGGGGCGGGATTCACCCCTCCACTTT. Its protein is CASSRVQGRDSPLHF.

V gene TRBV13 combines with J gene TRBJ2-7, with TRBD1 matching over 7 bases. The germline V gene has CDR1 PRHDT and CDR2 FYEKMQ (reference sequence). CDR3 size: 15 residues. With 4 bases clipped from V and 0 bases from J, the junction kept 6 bases outside the gene matches. The CDR3 protein is CASSSIRDSSYEQYF. The CDR3 bases are TGTGCCAGCAGCTCAATCCGGGACAGCTCCTACGAGCAGTACTTC.

The V and J genes are TRBV29-1 and TRBJ2-3, with TRBD2 matching 9 bases. CDR1 SQVTM and CDR2 ANQGSEA come from the germline V gene. This CDR3 is 13 amino acids long. V shed 6 bases and J 4 bases; nucleotides not matched to a gene: 5. The CDR3: CSVAGGGADTQYF. CDR3 in DNA: TGCAGCGTGGCGGGGGGGGGAGCAGATACGCAGTATTTT.

By frequency in the sample, this clone is medium-sized (0.01 to 0.1%). The genes are TRBV7-9 and TRBJ2-1; TRBD1 matches 8 bases. Germline loops: CDR1 SEHNR, CDR2 FQNEAQ (reference sequence). The CDR3 is 14 amino acids. V shed 6 bases and J 8 bases; nucleotides not matched to a gene: 9. In DNA form, the CDR3 reads TGTGCCAGCAGACTGGACAGGGATAGGCATGAGCAGTTCTTC. It translates to CASRLDRDRHEQFF.

The chain has TRBV4-2 and TRBJ2-3; the match to TRBD2 covers 13 bases. The CDR3 is 16 amino acids. The germline CDR1 and CDR2 sequences are LGHNA and YNFKEQ. V gave up 1 base and J gave up 4 bases; unmatched junction bases: 2. The CDR3 protein is CASSQGTSGGSDTQYF. CDR3 DNA sequence: TGTGCCAGCAGCCAAGGGACTAGCGGGGGTTCAGATACGCAGTATTTT.

This chain connects TRBV7-6 to TRBJ2-1; TRBD1 aligns across 8 bases. The V and J ends lost 5 bases and 6 bases, in that order; junction bases with no gene match: 9. The CDR3 contains 15 residues. Germline V gene data show CDR1 as SGHVS and CDR2 as FNYEAQ. The CDR3: CASSPDRGQLNEQFF. In DNA, the CDR3 is TGTGCCAGCAGCCCAGACAGGGGACAGCTCAATGAGCAGTTCTTC.